The 32 T cell receptor beta chains below were found in one sample sequenced in a study of T-cell memory formation after mild COVID-19. TCRdb analysed the 5' RACE reads with MiXCR anew, one entry per CDR3 protein. The data contain about 260,000 distinct CDR3 sequences, 15% to 20% of them singletons. Sequenced input: PBMCs or a T cell subset sorted from them (not recorded which). These receptor sequences come from a man aged 18 to 29 who had mild COVID-19 (a few samples of this study predate the infection). Cell type and time point are not known.

The CDR3 bases are TGCGCCAGCAGCCCCGGCGGGGGCCGCGTCACCGGGGAGCTGTTTTTT. Translated, it gives CASSPGGGRVTGELFF. This sequence joins TRBV5-1 and TRBJ2-2; D is perhaps TRBD2 (7 bases). The germline V gene has CDR1 SGHRS and CDR2 YFSETQ. The CDR3 contains 16 residues. Trimming removed 4 bases at V and 4 bases at J, with 17 bases between.

This chain connects TRBV18 to TRBJ1-2, with D perhaps TRBD1 (5 bases). CDR1 and CDR2 (germline): KGHSH, LQKENI. The CDR3 spans 14 residues. Trimming stripped 2 bases from V and 4 bases from J, with 11 bases between. In DNA, the CDR3 is TGTGCCAGCTCACCAGATTCGGGGGGCTATGGCTACACCTTC. Residues: CASSPDSGGYGYTF. Supplemented by reference TRBV18 and TRBJ1-2, the full variable domain reads NAGVMQNPRHLVRRRGQEARLRCSPMKGHSHVYWYRQLPEEGLKFMVYLQKENIIDESGMPKERFSAEFPKEGPSILRIQQVVRGDSAAYFCASSPDSGGYGYTFGSGTRLTVV.

The chain combines TRBV5-1 with TRBJ2-1; D is possibly TRBD1 or TRBD2 (5 bases each). The germline gives CDR1 SGHRS, CDR2 YFSETQ. This CDR3 has 16 residues. V lost 4 bases and J lost 0, with 14 bases in between. The CDR3 coding sequence is TGCGCCAGCAGCGAGAGGACTGACAGCTCCTACAATGAGCAGTTCTTC. It is translated as CASSERTDSSYNEQFF.

The chain is built from TRBV7-2 and TRBJ1-6; D is unresolved. The CDR3 consists of 15 residues. In germline, CDR1 is SGHTA, CDR2 FQGNSA. V lost 2 bases, J lost 7 bases, and 12 bases lay in between. The CDR3 spells CASSLYSAKNSPLHF. The DNA of the CDR3 is TGTGCCAGCAGCTTATATAGCGCCAAAAATTCACCCCTCCACTTT. Full variable domain (outside the CDR3, taken from reference TRBV7-2 and TRBJ1-6): GAGVSQSPSNKVTEKGKDVELRCDPISGHTALYWYRQSLGQGLEFLIYFQGNSAPDKSGLPSDRFSAERTGGSVSTLTIQRTQQEDSAVYLCASSLYSAKNSPLHFGNGTRLTVT.

The gene calls are TRBV7-2 and TRBJ2-2, with D possibly matching TRBD1 (5 bases). The CDR3 runs 15 residues. The germline V gene has CDR1 SGHTA and CDR2 FQGNSA. The V and J ends lost 5 bases and 1 base respectively, with 11 bases between them. The CDR3 region is CASSRGVQNTGELFF. DNA for the CDR3: TGTGCCAGCAGCAGGGGTGTGCAGAACACCGGGGAGCTGTTTTTT.

The sample holds a few counts of this clonotype. The genes are TRBV14 and TRBJ1-5; D ambiguous. Trimming took 3 bases from V and 3 from J, leaving 15 bases between them. CDR1 is SGHDN and CDR2 is FVKESK in the germline V gene. CDR3 length: 16 residues. The CDR3 sequence: CASSHRYPIPNQPQHF. CDR3 DNA sequence: TGTGCCAGCAGCCACAGATACCCAATCCCCAATCAGCCCCAGCATTTT.

The chain employs TRBV4-1 and TRBJ1-4, with TRBD1 identical over 7 bases. Germline CDR1 and CDR2: MGHRA and YSYEKL. With 5 bases clipped from V and 4 bases from J, the junction kept 7 bases outside the gene matches. CDR3 length: 15 residues. CDR3 loop: CASSWLDRFNEKLFF. The CDR3 coding sequence is TGCGCCAGCAGCTGGCTGGACAGGTTTAATGAAAAACTGTTTTTT.

The gene calls are TRBV4-1 and TRBJ1-2, with D perhaps TRBD1 (5 bases). The V gene lost 0 bases and the J gene lost 3 bases, with 14 bases spanning the gap. Per the germline V gene, CDR1 is MGHRA and CDR2 is YSYEKL. The CDR3 loop spans 16 amino acids. CDR3 bases: TGCGCCAGCAGCCAAGACCTTCCAGGGACCTACTATGGCTACACCTTC. Its translation: CASSQDLPGTYYGYTF.

This clonotype was counted only a few times. V and J are TRBV2 and TRBJ2-2, with no clear D. V was pared by 9 bases and J by 2 bases, with 10 bases between. Germline lookup yields CDR1 SNHLY and CDR2 FYNNEI. This CDR3 is built from 13 residues. The CDR3 reads CASSAINTGELFF. In DNA, the CDR3 is TGTGCCAGTTCGGCAATTAACACCGGGGAGCTGTTTTTT.

The rearrangement uses TRBV14 and TRBJ2-1; D remains ambiguous. V was shortened by 0 bases and J by 5 bases, with 5 bases between the two germline ends. There are 13 residues in the CDR3. Looked up from germline, CDR1 is SGHDN and CDR2 is FVKESK. The CDR3, as DNA: TGTGCCAGCAGCCAAGATAGGCACAATGAGCAGTTCTTC. It is translated as CASSQDRHNEQFF. Combining the CDR3 with reference TRBV14 and TRBJ2-1 gives the whole variable domain EAGVTQFPSHSVIEKGQTVTLRCDPISGHDNLYWYRRVMGKEIKFLLHFVKESKQDESGMPNNRFLAERTGGTYSTLKVQPAELEDSGVYFCASSQDRHNEQFFGPGTRLTVL.

The chain employs TRBV29-1 and TRBJ1-1; D possibly corresponds to TRBD1 (6 bases). The CDR3 spans 13 residues. CDR1 is SQVTM, CDR2 ANQGSEA, per germline. The V and J ends lost 7 bases and 3 bases respectively, with 15 bases between them. CDR3 sequence: CSAHPSGDTEAFF. The CDR3 bases are TGCAGCGCCCACCCCTCAGGGGACACTGAAGCTTTCTTT.

The chain has TRBV14 and TRBJ2-7; tentatively, D is TRBD1 (5 bases). V lost 2 bases and J lost 1, with 9 bases in between. Germline V lookup: CDR1 SGHDN, CDR2 FVKESK. The CDR3 is made up of 14 amino acids. The CDR3 is CASSQYQGSYEQYV. CDR3 nucleotide sequence: TGTGCCAGCAGCCAATATCAGGGTTCCTACGAGCAGTACGTC.

This clonotype was counted ten times or more. The rearrangement joins TRBV3-1 to TRBJ1-5; D may be TRBD1 (6 bases). The CDR3 has 14 residues. The germline V and J ends were trimmed by 1 base and 4 bases, with 8 bases remaining between them. Germline V gene lookup returns CDR1 LGHDT and CDR2 YNNKEL (reference sequence). CDR3 in amino acids: CASSQGGGNQPQHF. CDR3 nucleotides: TGTGCCAGCAGCCAAGGAGGGGGAAATCAGCCCCAGCATTTT.

This clonotype was seen more than once but under ten times. The J gene is TRBJ1-1, the V gene TRBV6-6; 11 bases agree with TRBD1. Losses at the gene ends were 2 bases for V and 5 bases for J; bases not matched to a gene: 13. CDR3 length: 18 amino acids. Per germline, CDR1 MNHNY and CDR2 SVGAGI (reference sequence). CDR3 sequence reads: CASSYPGTGGAGETEAFF. The DNA of the CDR3 is TGTGCCAGCAGTTACCCGGGGACAGGGGGTGCCGGCGAGACTGAAGCTTTCTTT.

The chain combines TRBV6-2 or TRBV6-3 with TRBJ1-1; 8 nucleotides match TRBD1. Trimming at V came to 6 bases and at J to 5 bases, leaving 14 bases not matched to a gene. There are 16 residues in the CDR3. CDR1 and CDR2 (germline): MNHEY, SVGEGT. DNA for the CDR3: TGTGCCAGCAGGGTACTTCCGGACAGGGCAGAAACTGAAGCTTTCTTT. It yields the protein CASRVLPDRAETEAFF.

The chain couples TRBV7-2 to TRBJ1-3; 7 bases are a match to TRBD1. Germline V lookup: CDR1 SGHTA, CDR2 FQGNSA. The CDR3 covers 14 residues. V gave up 4 bases and J gave up 4 bases; unmatched junction bases: 4. For the CDR3, the DNA is TGTGCCAGCAGCTCCCAGGGGGTCGGAAACACCATATATTTT. Translation: CASSSQGVGNTIYF.

This clonotype was seen many times. The J gene is TRBJ2-3, the V gene TRBV4-3; D gene uncertain. The CDR3 sequence is 14 residues long. Between the trimmed V and J ends, which lost 0 bases and 4 bases, there was a span of 8 bases. CDR1 LGHNA and CDR2 YSLEER come from the germline V gene. The CDR3 sequence: CASSQDKRPDTQYF. CDR3 nucleotide sequence: TGCGCCAGCAGCCAAGATAAGAGGCCAGATACGCAGTATTTT.

This clonotype was found a few times. Here the CDR3 DNA reads TGCGCCAGCAGCTTGGGACTCCGGATTAATTCACCCCTCCACTTT. Its protein product is CASSLGLRINSPLHF. The rearrangement joins TRBV5-1 to TRBJ1-6; D uncertain. This CDR3 spans 15 amino acids. Per the germline V gene, CDR1 is SGHRS and CDR2 is YFSETQ. V was trimmed by 0 bases and J by 6 bases, leaving 10 bases between them.

The chain recombines TRBV18 with TRBJ1-2; 10 bases map to TRBD1. This CDR3 is built from 14 residues. Germline V gene lookup returns CDR1 KGHSH and CDR2 LQKENI. With V trimmed by 2 bases and J by 6 bases, 3 bases remained unmatched. The CDR3 coding sequence is TGTGCCAGCTCACCAGCCGGGACAGGGGATGGCTACACCTTC. Translating gives CASSPAGTGDGYTF.

This clonotype was counted only a few times. The V gene is TRBV7-9, the J gene TRBJ1-1; 7 nucleotides align to TRBD1. CDR3 length: 13 residues. V trimming: 7 bases; J trimming: 7 bases; junction bases outside the gene matches: 9. Germline V lookup: CDR1 SEHNR, CDR2 FQNEAQ (reference sequence). CDR3 DNA sequence: TGTGCCAGCAAATTTCGACAGGGAGGTGAAGCTTTCTTT. Its protein is CASKFRQGGEAFF.

There are a few counts of this clonotype. V is TRBV9 and J is TRBJ2-3; D remains ambiguous. In germline, CDR1 is SGDLS, CDR2 YYNGEE. V was pared by 0 bases and J by 4 bases, with 6 bases between. The CDR3 length is 13 residues. As DNA, the CDR3 is TGTGCCAGCAGCGTAGAAGGCGCAGATACGCAGTATTTT. Translation: CASSVEGADTQYF.

This clonotype was counted many times. The V and J genes are TRBV6-5 and TRBJ1-4; TRBD1 is a possible D gene (5 bases). Trimming cost V 6 bases and J 11 bases, with 22 bases left between them. The CDR3 length is 15 residues. Germline lookup yields CDR1 MNHEY and CDR2 SVGAGI. In nucleotides, the CDR3 is TGTGCCAGCAGCGATACGGGACGGAGCCGTCTCAAACTGTTTTTT. Residues: CASSDTGRSRLKLFF.

This clonotype was seen ten or more times. This rearrangement joins TRBV7-2 to TRBJ2-5; possibly TRBD2 for D (5 bases). The CDR3 totals 14 residues. Germline V gene sequence: CDR1 SGHTA, CDR2 FQGNSA. Trimming left V 1 base short and J 5 bases short, with 11 bases between. The CDR3 loop is CASSLGGNAETQYF. The CDR3 nucleotides read TGTGCCAGCAGCTTAGGAGGGAATGCGGAGACCCAGTACTTC.

This clonotype was counted only a few times. The chain joins TRBV6-2 or TRBV6-3 to TRBJ2-2; TRBD2 is a possible D gene (7 bases). CDR1 MNHEY and CDR2 SVGEGT come from the germline V gene. This CDR3 has 14 amino acids. V dropped 6 bases and J dropped 6 bases, with 14 bases sitting between them. In DNA form, the CDR3 reads TGTGCCAGCAGCCAACCGGGGGGCTCCGGGGAGCTGTTTTTT. Translating gives CASSQPGGSGELFF.

Only a few counts were recorded for this clonotype. V is TRBV5-1 and J is TRBJ2-7; D not certain. The CDR3 runs 13 residues. Deletions cut 3 bases from V and 1 base from J, with 8 bases between. Per the germline V gene, CDR1 is SGHRS and CDR2 is YFSETQ. DNA for the CDR3: TGCGCCAGCAGCTCTACAGATTCCTACGAGCAGTACTTC. It yields the protein CASSSTDSYEQYF.

The sample holds a few counts of this clonotype. The chain is built from TRBV5-4 and TRBJ2-6; TRBD2 is a possible D gene (7 bases). Trimming took 5 bases from V and 2 from J, leaving 11 bases between them. This CDR3 comprises 15 residues. Looked up from germline, CDR1 is SGHNT and CDR2 is YYREEE (reference sequence). The CDR3 reads CASSWGGPGANVLTF. The CDR3, as DNA: TGTGCCAGCAGTTGGGGGGGGCCTGGGGCCAACGTCCTGACTTTC.

This clonotype was detected many times. The CDR3 loop is CASSLLLDRVYSPLHF. The CDR3 nucleotides read TGTGCCAGCAGTTTACTTTTGGACAGGGTATACTCACCCCTCCACTTT. V gene TRBV12-3 or TRBV12-4 combines with J gene TRBJ1-6; TRBD1 agrees at 8 bases. V shed 2 bases and J 10 bases; nucleotides not matched to a gene: 10. CDR3 length: 16 residues.

This clonotype was detected a few times. J is TRBJ1-3 and V is TRBV10-3, with D unclear. Germline CDR1 is ENHRY and CDR2 is SYGVKD. The CDR3 sequence is 14 residues long. Trimming removed 3 bases at V and 3 bases at J, with 9 bases between. CDR3 nucleotide sequence: TGTGCCATCAGTGATTGGGATTTTGGAAACACCATATATTTT. Translation: CAISDWDFGNTIYF.

This clonotype was seen more than once but under ten times. The chain carries TRBV7-2 and TRBJ1-6; D unclear. Germline CDR1 SGHTA, CDR2 FQGNSA. The CDR3 contains 13 residues. Trimming took off 5 bases at V and 8 bases at J, with 10 bases between the two ends. CDR3 DNA: TGTGCCAGCAGCCAACGTTCCGATTCACCCCTCCACTTT. This codes for CASSQRSDSPLHF.

The chain combines TRBV3-1 with TRBJ1-1; D unresolved. Germline loops: CDR1 LGHDT, CDR2 YNNKEL (reference sequence). CDR3 size: 11 residues. Trimming removed 3 bases at V and 9 bases at J, with 8 bases between. The CDR3: CASSHLSQAFF. The CDR3 nucleotides are TGTGCCAGCAGCCACCTGTCCCAAGCTTTCTTT.

In its sample, this clonotype was seen a few times. The chain has TRBV6-1 and TRBJ1-5; no definite D call. V dropped 2 bases and J dropped 6 bases, with 11 bases sitting between them. The CDR3 is 14 residues long. Germline V gene lookup returns CDR1 MNHNS and CDR2 SASEGT. CDR3 in amino acids: CASSEIGEAQPQHF. CDR3 nucleotides: TGTGCCAGCAGTGAAATCGGGGAGGCTCAGCCCCAGCATTTT.

V gene TRBV20-1 combines with J gene TRBJ2-2, with TRBD2 identical over 15 bases. Trimming removed 5 bases from V and 5 bases from J; junction bases left unmatched: 6. The germline CDR1 and CDR2 sequences are DFQATT and SNEGSKA (reference sequence). CDR3 size: 16 residues. The CDR3 region is CSAFAGTSGGTGELFF. CDR3 coding DNA: TGCAGTGCTTTTGCCGGGACTAGCGGGGGGACCGGGGAGCTGTTTTTT.